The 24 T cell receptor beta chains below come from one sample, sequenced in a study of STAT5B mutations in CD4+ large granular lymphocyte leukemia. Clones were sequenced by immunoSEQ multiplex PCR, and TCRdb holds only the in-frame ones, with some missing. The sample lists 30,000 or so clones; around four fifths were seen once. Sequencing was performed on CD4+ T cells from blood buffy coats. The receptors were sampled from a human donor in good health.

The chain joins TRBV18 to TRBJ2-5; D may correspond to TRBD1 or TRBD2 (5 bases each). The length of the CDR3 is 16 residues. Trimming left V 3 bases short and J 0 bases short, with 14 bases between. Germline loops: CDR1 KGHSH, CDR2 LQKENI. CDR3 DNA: TGTGCCAGCTCACCTATTCACGGGGCACACCAAGAGACCCAGTACTTC. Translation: CASSPIHGAHQETQYF.

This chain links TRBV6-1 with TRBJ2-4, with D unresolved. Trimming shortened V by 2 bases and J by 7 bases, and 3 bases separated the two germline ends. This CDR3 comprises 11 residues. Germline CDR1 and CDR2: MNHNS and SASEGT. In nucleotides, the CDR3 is TGTGCCAGCAGTGAAAGGAACATTCAGTACTTC. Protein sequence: CASSERNIQYF.

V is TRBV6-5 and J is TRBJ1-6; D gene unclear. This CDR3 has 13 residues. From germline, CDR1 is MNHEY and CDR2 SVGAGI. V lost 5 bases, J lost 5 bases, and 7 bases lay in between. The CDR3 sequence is CASSGLDNSPLHF. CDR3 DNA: TGTGCCAGCAGTGGGCTGGATAATTCACCCCTCCACTTT.

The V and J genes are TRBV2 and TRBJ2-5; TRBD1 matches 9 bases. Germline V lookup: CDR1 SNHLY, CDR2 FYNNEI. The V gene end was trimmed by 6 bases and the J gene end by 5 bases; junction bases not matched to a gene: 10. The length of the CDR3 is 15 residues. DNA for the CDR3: TGTGCCAGCAGCAGGACAGGGGTTGACGGGGAGACCCAGTACTTC. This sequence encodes CASSRTGVDGETQYF.

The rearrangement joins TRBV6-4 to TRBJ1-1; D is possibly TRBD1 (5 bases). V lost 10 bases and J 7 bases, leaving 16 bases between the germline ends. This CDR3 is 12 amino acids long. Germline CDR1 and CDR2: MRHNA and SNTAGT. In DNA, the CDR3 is TGTGCCACTAGCGACGTAACAGGTGAAGCTTTCTTT. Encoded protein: CATSDVTGEAFF.

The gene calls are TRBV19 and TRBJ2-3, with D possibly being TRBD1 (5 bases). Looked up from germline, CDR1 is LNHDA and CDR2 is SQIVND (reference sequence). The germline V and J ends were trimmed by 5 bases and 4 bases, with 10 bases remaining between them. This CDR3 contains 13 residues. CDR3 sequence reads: CASSFRVADTQYF. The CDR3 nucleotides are TGTGCCAGTAGTTTCAGGGTGGCAGATACGCAGTATTTT. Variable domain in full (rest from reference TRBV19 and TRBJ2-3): DGGITQSPKYLFRKEGQNVTLSCEQNLNHDAMYWYRQDPGQGLRLIYYSQIVNDFQKGDIAEGYSVSREKKESFPLTVTSAQKNPTAFYLCASSFRVADTQYFGPGTRLTVL.

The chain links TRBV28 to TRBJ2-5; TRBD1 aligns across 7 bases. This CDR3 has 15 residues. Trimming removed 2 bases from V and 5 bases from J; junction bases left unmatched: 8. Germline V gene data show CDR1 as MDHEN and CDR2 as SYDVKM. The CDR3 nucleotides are TGTGCCAGCAGTTTAAGTTCCAGGGGGTGGGAGACCCAGTACTTC. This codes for CASSLSSRGWETQYF.

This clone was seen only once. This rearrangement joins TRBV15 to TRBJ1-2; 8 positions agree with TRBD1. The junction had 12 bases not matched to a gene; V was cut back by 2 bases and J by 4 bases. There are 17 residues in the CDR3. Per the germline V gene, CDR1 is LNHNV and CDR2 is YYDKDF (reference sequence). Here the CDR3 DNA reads TGTGCCACCAGCAGAAATCTGGCAGGGGGCGGGGGCTATGGCTACACCTTC. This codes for CATSRNLAGGGGYGYTF. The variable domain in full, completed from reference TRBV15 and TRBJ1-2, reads DAMVIQNPRYQVTQFGKPVTLSCSQTLNHNVMYWYQQKSSQAPKLLFHYYDKDFNNEADTPDNFQSRRPNTSFCFLDIRSPGLGDTAMYLCATSRNLAGGGGYGYTFGSGTRLTVV.

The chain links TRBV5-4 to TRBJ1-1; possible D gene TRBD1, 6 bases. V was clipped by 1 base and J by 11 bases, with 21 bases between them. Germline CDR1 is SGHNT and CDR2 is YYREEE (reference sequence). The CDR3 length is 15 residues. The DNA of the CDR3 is TGTGCCAGCAGCTTGAATGCGCGGGGGGGCGCTTCGGCTTTCTTT. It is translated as CASSLNARGGASAFF.

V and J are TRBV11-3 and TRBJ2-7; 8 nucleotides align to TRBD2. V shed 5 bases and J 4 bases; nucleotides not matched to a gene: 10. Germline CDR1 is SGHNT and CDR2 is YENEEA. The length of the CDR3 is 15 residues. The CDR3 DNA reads TGTGCCAGCAGCCCGAGCGGGAGTACGCCGTACGAGCAGTACTTC. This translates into CASSPSGSTPYEQYF.

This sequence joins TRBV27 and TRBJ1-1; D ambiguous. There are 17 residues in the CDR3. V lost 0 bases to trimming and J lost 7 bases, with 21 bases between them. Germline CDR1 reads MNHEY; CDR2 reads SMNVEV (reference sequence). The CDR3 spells CASSLSLGLSKPSEAFF. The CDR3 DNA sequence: TGTGCCAGCAGTTTATCGCTAGGGCTTTCCAAACCTAGTGAAGCTTTCTTT.

The CDR3 sequence: CASSSQPLYEQYF. Here the CDR3 DNA reads TGTGCCAGCAGCTCCCAGCCCCTTTACGAGCAGTACTTC. This rearrangement joins TRBV11-3 to TRBJ2-7; D call uncertain. Per the germline V gene, CDR1 is SGHNT and CDR2 is YENEEA. V was clipped by 4 bases and J by 4 bases, with 11 bases between them. The CDR3 extends over 13 amino acids.

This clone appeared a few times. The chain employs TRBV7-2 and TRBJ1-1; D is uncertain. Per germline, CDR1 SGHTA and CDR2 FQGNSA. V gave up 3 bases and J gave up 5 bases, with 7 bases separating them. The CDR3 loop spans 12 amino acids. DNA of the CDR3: TGTGCCAGCAGCTTTTCAAGGACTGAAGCTTTCTTT. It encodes CASSFSRTEAFF.

CDR3 residues: CASSSDSLGQETQYF. Here the CDR3 DNA reads TGCGCCAGCAGCTCCGACAGTTTAGGCCAAGAGACCCAGTACTTC. The V call is TRBV5-1, the J call TRBJ2-5, with D possibly TRBD1 on 5 matching bases. Germline-derived CDR1 and CDR2 are SGHRS and YFSETQ. The CDR3 spans 15 residues. Trimming removed 3 bases at V and 1 base at J, with 13 bases between.

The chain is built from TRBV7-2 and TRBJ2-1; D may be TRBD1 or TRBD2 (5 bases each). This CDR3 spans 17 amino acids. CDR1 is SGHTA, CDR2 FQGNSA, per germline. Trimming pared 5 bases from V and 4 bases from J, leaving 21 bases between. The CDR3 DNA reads TGTGCCAGCAGCCGCATCAGTAGAGGGACGGCTTACAATGAGCAGTTCTTC. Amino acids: CASSRISRGTAYNEQFF.

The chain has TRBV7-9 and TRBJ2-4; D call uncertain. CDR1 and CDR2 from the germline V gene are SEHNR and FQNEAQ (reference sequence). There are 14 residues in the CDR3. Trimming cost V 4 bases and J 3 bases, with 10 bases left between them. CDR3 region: CASSSEALKNIQYF. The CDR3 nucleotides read TGTGCCAGCAGCTCCGAAGCACTCAAAAACATTCAGTACTTC.

The CDR3 sequence is CASSQDRGANVLTF. The CDR3 DNA follows: TGTGCCAGCAGCCAAGATCGTGGGGCCAACGTCCTGACTTTC. The J gene is TRBJ2-6, the V gene TRBV14; no clear D gene. The CDR3 spans 14 residues. Germline V lookup: CDR1 SGHDN, CDR2 FVKESK. V lost 0 bases and J lost 3, with 3 bases in between.

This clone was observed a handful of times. The CDR3 sequence: CASSPPTGIVNQPQHF. For the CDR3, the DNA is TGTGCCAGCTCACCCCCGACAGGGATCGTCAATCAGCCCCAGCATTTT. The chain carries TRBV18 and TRBJ1-5; 7 nucleotides match TRBD1. The CDR3 spans 16 residues. The junction had 8 bases not matched to a gene; V was cut back by 3 bases and J by 3 bases. CDR1 is KGHSH and CDR2 is LQKENI in the germline V gene.

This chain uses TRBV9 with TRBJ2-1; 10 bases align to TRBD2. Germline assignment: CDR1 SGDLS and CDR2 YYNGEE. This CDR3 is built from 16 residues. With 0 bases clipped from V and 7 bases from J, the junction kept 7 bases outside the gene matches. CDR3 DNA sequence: TGTGCCAGCAGCGTAGGGCCAGCGGGGGGGGAGAATGAGCAGTTCTTC. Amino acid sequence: CASSVGPAGGENEQFF.

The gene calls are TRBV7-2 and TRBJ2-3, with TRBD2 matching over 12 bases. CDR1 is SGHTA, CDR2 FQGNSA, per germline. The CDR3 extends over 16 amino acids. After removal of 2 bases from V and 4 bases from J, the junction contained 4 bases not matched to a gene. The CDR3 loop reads CASSLQGLAGSDTQYF. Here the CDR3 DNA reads TGTGCCAGCAGCTTACAAGGACTAGCGGGGTCAGATACGCAGTATTTT.

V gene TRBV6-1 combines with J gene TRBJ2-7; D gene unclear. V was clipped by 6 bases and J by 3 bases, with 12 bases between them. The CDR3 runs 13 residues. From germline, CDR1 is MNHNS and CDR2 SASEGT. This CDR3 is CASRSERFYEQYF. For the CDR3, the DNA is TGTGCCAGCAGGTCCGAGAGATTCTACGAGCAGTACTTC.

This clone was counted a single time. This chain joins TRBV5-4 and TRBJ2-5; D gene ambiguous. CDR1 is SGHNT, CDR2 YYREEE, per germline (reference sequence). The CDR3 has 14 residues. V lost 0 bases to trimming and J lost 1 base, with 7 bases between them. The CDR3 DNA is TGTGCCAGCAGCTTGGTACGAGGCCAAGAGACCCAGTACTTC. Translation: CASSLVRGQETQYF.

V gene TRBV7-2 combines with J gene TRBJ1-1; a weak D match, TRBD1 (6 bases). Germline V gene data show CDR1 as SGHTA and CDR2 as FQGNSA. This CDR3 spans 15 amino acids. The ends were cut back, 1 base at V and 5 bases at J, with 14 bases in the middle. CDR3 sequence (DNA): TGTGCCAGCAGCTTAGTCCCGGGGGCGGGGACTGAAGCTTTCTTT. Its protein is CASSLVPGAGTEAFF.

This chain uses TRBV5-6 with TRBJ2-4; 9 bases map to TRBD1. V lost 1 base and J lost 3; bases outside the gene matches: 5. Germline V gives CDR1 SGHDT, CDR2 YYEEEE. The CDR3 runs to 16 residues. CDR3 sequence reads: CASSLTGGVGKNIQYF. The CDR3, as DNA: TGTGCCAGCAGCTTGACAGGGGGCGTCGGCAAAAACATTCAGTACTTC.